What follows are 13 T cell receptor beta chains derived from one specimen sequenced in a study of shared clonotypes between healthy human individuals. Naive CD8 isolation took CD45RO-negative cells positively selected for CCR7 and excluded terminally differentiated effector memory CD45RA+ cells. Assay used: immunoSEQ multiplex PCR; TCRdb lists only in-frame clones, some missing. The table records around 2.1 million clones, about 93% of them present only once. The sample comprised naive CD8+ T cells from PBMCs. The receptors here all came from a man younger than 35 in good health. Some clones in this sample may be carry-over from other donors' samples.

This clone was found once. The chain uses TRBV7-8 and TRBJ1-1; D perhaps matches TRBD1 (6 bases). CDR3 length: 15 amino acids. Germline V lookup: CDR1 SGHVS, CDR2 FQNEAQ. V lost 3 bases to trimming and J lost 4 bases, with 15 bases between them. The CDR3 DNA is TGTGCCAGCAGCTTGGACGTCGGGGGCTTCACTGAAGCTTTCTTT. Translating it yields CASSLDVGGFTEAFF.

This chain uses TRBV7-9 with TRBJ2-1; 10 nucleotides line up with TRBD2. The CDR3 is made up of 15 amino acids. Per germline, CDR1 SEHNR and CDR2 FQNEAQ (reference sequence). The trim removed 4 bases at V and 8 bases at J, leaving 8 bases unmatched. CDR3 loop: CASSSLAGGLHEQFF. As DNA, the CDR3 is TGTGCCAGCAGCTCCTTAGCGGGAGGTTTACATGAGCAGTTCTTC. The variable domain in full, with the rest retrieved from reference TRBV7-9 and TRBJ2-1, is DTGVSQNPRHKITKRGQNVTFRCDPISEHNRLYWYRQTLGQGPEFLTYFQNEAQLEKSRLLSDRFSAERPKGSFSTLEIQRTEQGDSAMYLCASSSLAGGLHEQFFGPGTRLTVL.

V gene TRBV21-1 combines with J gene TRBJ1-3. TRBV21-1 is flagged as a pseudogene. This CDR3 is 18 amino acids long. CDR3: CASSKGPVMGRSGNTIYF. The CDR3 nucleotides read TGTGCCAGCAGCAAAGGGCCGGTTATGGGTCGCTCTGGAAACACCATATATTTT.

Details on this clone: This sample includes further DNA sequences coding for the same CDR3. The chain couples TRBV2 to TRBJ1-5, with 9 bases matching TRBD1. Germline trimming cut 6 bases from V and 3 bases from J; bases unmatched to any gene: 3. CDR3 length: 14 residues. Germline V gene data show CDR1 as SNHLY and CDR2 as FYNNEI. The CDR3 protein is CASRDRGSNQPQHF. The CDR3 bases are TGTGCCAGCAGGGACAGGGGCTCCAATCAGCCCCAGCATTTT. The full variable domain, rest sourced from reference TRBV2 and TRBJ1-5, is EPEVTQTPSHQVTQMGQEVILRCVPISNHLYFYWYRQILGQKVEFLVSFYNNEISEKSEIFDDQFSVERPDGSNFTLKIRSTKLEDSAMYFCASRDRGSNQPQHFGDGTRLSIL.

V usage is TRBV5-1 and J usage is TRBJ1-2; 8 bases agree with TRBD1. The CDR3 loop spans 14 amino acids. With V trimmed by 7 bases and J by 0 bases, 5 bases remained unmatched. The V gene's germline CDR1 is SGHRS and CDR2 YFSETQ. The CDR3 is CASARTGTNYGYTF. The CDR3 nucleotides are TGCGCCAGCGCTAGGACAGGGACTAACTATGGCTACACCTTC.

A few counts support this clone. Other DNA sequences in this sample translate to the same CDR3. CDR3 coding DNA: TGCGCCAGCAGCCAAAACTACGAGCAGTACTTC. It codes for CASSQNYEQYF. The chain links TRBV4-1 to TRBJ2-7; D gene ambiguous. The germline CDR1 and CDR2 sequences are MGHRA and YSYEKL. The CDR3 extends over 11 amino acids. The V end lost 2 bases, the J end lost 3 bases, and 2 bases lay between the germline ends.

The rearrangement joins TRBV19 to TRBJ2-4; tentative D call: TRBD2 (5 bases). This CDR3 contains 18 residues. The V and J ends lost 5 bases and 0 bases respectively, with 20 bases between them. The germline V gene encodes CDR1 LNHDA and CDR2 SQIVND (reference sequence). The CDR3: CASSPLVGRTLAKNIQYF. CDR3 in DNA: TGTGCCAGTAGTCCCCTGGTTGGGAGAACACTAGCCAAAAACATTCAGTACTTC.

This chain links TRBV9 with TRBJ1-4; TRBD1 agrees at 9 bases. In germline, CDR1 is SGDLS, CDR2 YYNGEE. J gave up 7 bases and V 4 bases, and 8 bases lay outside the gene matches. The CDR3 runs to 15 residues. CDR3 amino acids: CASSPTGTGREKLFF. CDR3 sequence (DNA): TGTGCCAGCAGCCCCACCGGGACAGGGCGTGAAAAACTGTTTTTT.

The V gene is TRBV27, the J gene TRBJ2-7; 11 bases fit TRBD2. The CDR3 runs 16 residues. The trim removed 4 bases at V and 0 bases at J, leaving 5 bases unmatched. Germline V gene lookup returns CDR1 MNHEY and CDR2 SMNVEV (reference sequence). The CDR3 loop is CASSSGTSGRSYEQYF. The CDR3 nucleotides read TGTGCCAGCAGTTCTGGGACTAGCGGACGCTCCTACGAGCAGTACTTC.

The chain links TRBV19 to TRBJ2-3, with no clear D. Germline assignment: CDR1 LNHDA and CDR2 SQIVND (reference sequence). The CDR3 covers 14 residues. V was shortened by 3 bases and J by 2 bases, with 9 bases between the two germline ends. The CDR3 DNA follows: TGTGCCAGTAGTATTTCTAGGACCACAGATACGCAGTATTTT. Protein product: CASSISRTTDTQYF. The entire variable domain, with the rest obtained from reference TRBV19 and TRBJ2-3, is as follows: DGGITQSPKYLFRKEGQNVTLSCEQNLNHDAMYWYRQDPGQGLRLIYYSQIVNDFQKGDIAEGYSVSREKKESFPLTVTSAQKNPTAFYLCASSISRTTDTQYFGPGTRLTVL.

This chain joins TRBV7-3 and TRBJ2-1; maybe TRBD2 (5 bases). CDR3 size: 15 residues. V was shortened by 5 bases and J by 0 bases, with 11 bases between the two germline ends. Germline V CDR1 and CDR2: SGHTA, FQGTGA. In DNA, the CDR3 is TGTGCCAGCAGCGAGGATGGGAGCTCCTACAATGAGCAGTTCTTC. Protein sequence: CASSEDGSSYNEQFF.

V usage is TRBV5-4 and J usage is TRBJ1-4; D possibly corresponds to TRBD1 (6 bases). The V gene lost 4 bases and the J gene lost 5 bases, with 21 bases spanning the gap. Germline assignment: CDR1 SGHNT and CDR2 YYREEE (reference sequence). This CDR3 comprises 17 residues. CDR3 coding DNA: TGTGCCAGCAGCCGAAATACAGGGATTAAGGAAAATGAAAAACTGTTTTTT. Residues: CASSRNTGIKENEKLFF.

J is TRBJ2-2 and V is TRBV27; TRBD1 might be the D (6 bases). This CDR3 is built from 15 residues. The germline CDR1 and CDR2 sequences are MNHEY and SMNVEV (reference sequence). V gave up 4 bases and J gave up 1 base, with 10 bases separating them. DNA for the CDR3: TGTGCCAGCAGTTATGTGACAGGGAACACCGGGGAGCTGTTTTTT. Translation gives CASSYVTGNTGELFF.